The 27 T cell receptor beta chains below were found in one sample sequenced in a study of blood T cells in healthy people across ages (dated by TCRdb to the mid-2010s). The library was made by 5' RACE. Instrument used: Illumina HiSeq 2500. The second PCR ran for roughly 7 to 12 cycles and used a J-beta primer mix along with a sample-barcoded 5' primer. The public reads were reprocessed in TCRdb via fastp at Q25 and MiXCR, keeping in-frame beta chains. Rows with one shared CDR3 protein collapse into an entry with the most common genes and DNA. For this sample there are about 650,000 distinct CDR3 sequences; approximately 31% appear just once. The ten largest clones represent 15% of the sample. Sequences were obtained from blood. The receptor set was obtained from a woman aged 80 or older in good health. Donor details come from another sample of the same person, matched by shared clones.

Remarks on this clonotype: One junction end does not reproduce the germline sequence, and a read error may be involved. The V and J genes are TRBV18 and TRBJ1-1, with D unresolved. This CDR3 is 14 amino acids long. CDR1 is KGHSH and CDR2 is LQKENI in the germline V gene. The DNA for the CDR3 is TGTGCCTGCTCACCGACCTCGCAGAACACTGAAGCTTTCTTT. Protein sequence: CACSPTSQNTEAFF.

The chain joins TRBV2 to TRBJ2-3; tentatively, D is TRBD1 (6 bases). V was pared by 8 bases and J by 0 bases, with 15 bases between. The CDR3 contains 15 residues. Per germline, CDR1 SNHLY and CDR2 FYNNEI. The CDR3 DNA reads TGTGCCAGCTCGGCAGGGACAATTAGCACAGATACGCAGTATTTT. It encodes CASSAGTISTDTQYF. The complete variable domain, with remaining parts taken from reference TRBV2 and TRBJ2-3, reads EPEVTQTPSHQVTQMGQEVILRCVPISNHLYFYWYRQILGQKVEFLVSFYNNEISEKSEIFDDQFSVERPDGSNFTLKIRSTKLEDSAMYFCASSAGTISTDTQYFGPGTRLTVL.

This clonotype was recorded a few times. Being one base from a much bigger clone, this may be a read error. The CDR3 region is CASSAGDRVGYGYTF. The CDR3 DNA sequence: TGTGCCAGCAGCGCGGGGGACAGGGTGGGTTATGGCTACACCTTC. The gene calls are TRBV9 and TRBJ1-2; 9 bases are a match to TRBD1. CDR3 size: 15 residues. J was trimmed by 5 bases and V by 3 bases; bases with no gene match: 8. CDR1 is SGDLS and CDR2 is YYNGEE in the germline V gene.

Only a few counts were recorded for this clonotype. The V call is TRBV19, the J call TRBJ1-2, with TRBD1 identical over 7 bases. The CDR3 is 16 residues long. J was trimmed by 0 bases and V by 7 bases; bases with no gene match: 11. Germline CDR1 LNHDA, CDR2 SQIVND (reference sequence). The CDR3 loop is CASTPTGKDTNYGYTF. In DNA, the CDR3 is TGTGCCAGTACCCCGACAGGGAAAGATACTAACTATGGCTACACCTTC.

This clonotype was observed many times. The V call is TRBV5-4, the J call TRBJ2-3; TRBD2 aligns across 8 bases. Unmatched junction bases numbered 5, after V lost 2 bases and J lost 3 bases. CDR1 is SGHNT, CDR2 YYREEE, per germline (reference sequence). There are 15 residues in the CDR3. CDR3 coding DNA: TGTGCCAGCAGCTTCGGGGGGGCGCGTACAGATACGCAGTATTTT. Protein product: CASSFGGARTDTQYF.

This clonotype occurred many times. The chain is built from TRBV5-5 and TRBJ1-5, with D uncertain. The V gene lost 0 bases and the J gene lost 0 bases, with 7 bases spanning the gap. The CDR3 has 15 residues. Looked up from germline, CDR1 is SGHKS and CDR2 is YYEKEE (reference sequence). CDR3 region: CASSLVGSSNQPQHF. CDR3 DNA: TGTGCCAGCAGCTTGGTGGGGAGTAGCAATCAGCCCCAGCATTTT.

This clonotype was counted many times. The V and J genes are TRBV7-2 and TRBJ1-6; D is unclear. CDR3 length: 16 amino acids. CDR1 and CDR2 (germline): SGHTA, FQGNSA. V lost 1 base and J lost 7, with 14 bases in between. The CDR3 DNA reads TGTGCCAGCAGCTTAGATCTTGGCAGGAGGAATTCACCCCTCCACTTT. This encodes CASSLDLGRRNSPLHF. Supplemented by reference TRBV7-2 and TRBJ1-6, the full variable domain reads GAGVSQSPSNKVTEKGKDVELRCDPISGHTALYWYRQSLGQGLEFLIYFQGNSAPDKSGLPSDRFSAERTGGSVSTLTIQRTQQEDSAVYLCASSLDLGRRNSPLHFGNGTRLTVT.

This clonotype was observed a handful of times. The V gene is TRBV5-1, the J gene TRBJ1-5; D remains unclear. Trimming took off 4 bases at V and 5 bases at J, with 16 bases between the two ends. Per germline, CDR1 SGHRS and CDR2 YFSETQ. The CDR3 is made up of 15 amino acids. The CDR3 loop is CASSPSGRLDQPQHF. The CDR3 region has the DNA TGCGCCAGCAGCCCGTCGGGCAGGTTGGATCAGCCCCAGCATTTT.

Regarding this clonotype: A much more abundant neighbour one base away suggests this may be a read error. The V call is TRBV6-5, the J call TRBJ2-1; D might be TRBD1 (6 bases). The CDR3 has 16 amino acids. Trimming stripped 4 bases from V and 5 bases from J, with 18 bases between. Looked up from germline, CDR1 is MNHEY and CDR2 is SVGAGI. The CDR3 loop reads CASSLISGTPNNEQFF. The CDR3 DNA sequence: TGTGCCAGCAGTTTGATTTCCGGGACACCTAACAATGAGCAGTTCTTC.

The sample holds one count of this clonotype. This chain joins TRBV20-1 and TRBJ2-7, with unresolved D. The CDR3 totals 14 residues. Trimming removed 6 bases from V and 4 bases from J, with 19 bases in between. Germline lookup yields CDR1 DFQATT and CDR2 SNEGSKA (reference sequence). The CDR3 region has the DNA TGCAGTGCGAGACCTCTGGCCAACTCTTACGAGCAGTACTTC. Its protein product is CSARPLANSYEQYF.

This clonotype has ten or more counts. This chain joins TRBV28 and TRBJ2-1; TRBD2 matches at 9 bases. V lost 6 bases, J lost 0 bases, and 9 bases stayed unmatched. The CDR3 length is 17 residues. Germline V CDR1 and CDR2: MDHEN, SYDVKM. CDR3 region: CASSKSGGFSSYNEQFF. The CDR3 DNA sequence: TGTGCCAGCAGCAAAAGCGGGGGGTTCAGCTCCTACAATGAGCAGTTCTTC.

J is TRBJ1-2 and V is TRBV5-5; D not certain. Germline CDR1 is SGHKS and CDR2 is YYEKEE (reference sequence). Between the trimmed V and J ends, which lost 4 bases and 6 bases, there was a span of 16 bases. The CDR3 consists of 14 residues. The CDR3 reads CASSRLTGYDGYTF. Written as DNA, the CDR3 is TGTGCCAGCAGCCGACTGACGGGGTACGATGGCTACACCTTC. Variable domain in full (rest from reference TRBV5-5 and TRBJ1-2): DAGVTQSPTHLIKTRGQQVTLRCSPISGHKSVSWYQQVLGQGPQFIFQYYEKEERGRGNFPDRFSARQFPNYSSELNVNALLLGDSALYLCASSRLTGYDGYTFGSGTRLTVV.

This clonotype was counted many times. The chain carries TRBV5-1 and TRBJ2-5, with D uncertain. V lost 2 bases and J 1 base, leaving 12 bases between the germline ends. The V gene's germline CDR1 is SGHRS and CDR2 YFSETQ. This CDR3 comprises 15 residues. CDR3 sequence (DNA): TGCGCCAGCAGCTTTGCGTCTGGCAGCCAAGAGACCCAGTACTTC. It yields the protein CASSFASGSQETQYF. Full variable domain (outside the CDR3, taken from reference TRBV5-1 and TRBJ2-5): KAGVTQTPRYLIKTRGQQVTLSCSPISGHRSVSWYQQTPGQGLQFLFEYFSETQRNKGNFPGRFSGRQFSNSRSEMNVSTLELGDSALYLCASSFASGSQETQYFGPGTRLLVL.

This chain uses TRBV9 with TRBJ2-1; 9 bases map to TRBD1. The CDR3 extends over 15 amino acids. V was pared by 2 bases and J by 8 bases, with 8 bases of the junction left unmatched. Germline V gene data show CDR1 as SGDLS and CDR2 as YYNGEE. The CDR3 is CASSVRDRELDEQFF. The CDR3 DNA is TGTGCCAGCAGCGTCCGGGACAGGGAGCTGGATGAGCAGTTCTTC.

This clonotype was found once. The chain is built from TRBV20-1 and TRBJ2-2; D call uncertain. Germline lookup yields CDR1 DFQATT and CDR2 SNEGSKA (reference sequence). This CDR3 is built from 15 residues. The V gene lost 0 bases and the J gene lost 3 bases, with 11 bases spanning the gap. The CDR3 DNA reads TGCAGTGCTAGAGATGGGTCCAGCCACACCGGGGAGCTGTTTTTT. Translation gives CSARDGSSHTGELFF.

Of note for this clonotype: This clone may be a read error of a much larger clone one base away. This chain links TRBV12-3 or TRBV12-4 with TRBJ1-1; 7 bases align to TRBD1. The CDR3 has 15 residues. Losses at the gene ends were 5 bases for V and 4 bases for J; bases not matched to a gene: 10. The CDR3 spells CASSRRQGRSTEAFF. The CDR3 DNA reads TGTGCCAGCAGTCGAAGACAGGGCCGGAGCACTGAAGCTTTCTTT.

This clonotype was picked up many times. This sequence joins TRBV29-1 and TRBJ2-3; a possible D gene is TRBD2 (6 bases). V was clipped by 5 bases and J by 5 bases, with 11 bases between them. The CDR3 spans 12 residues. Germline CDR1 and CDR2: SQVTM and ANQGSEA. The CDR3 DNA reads TGCAGCGTTACGCAGGAGGGAGATACGCAGTATTTT. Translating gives CSVTQEGDTQYF.

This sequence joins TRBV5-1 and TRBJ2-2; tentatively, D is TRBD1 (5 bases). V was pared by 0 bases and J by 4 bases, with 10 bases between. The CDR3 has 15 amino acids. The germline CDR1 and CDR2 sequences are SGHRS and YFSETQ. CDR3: CASSLEGWATGELFF. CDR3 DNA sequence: TGCGCCAGCAGCTTGGAGGGGTGGGCCACCGGGGAGCTGTTTTTT.

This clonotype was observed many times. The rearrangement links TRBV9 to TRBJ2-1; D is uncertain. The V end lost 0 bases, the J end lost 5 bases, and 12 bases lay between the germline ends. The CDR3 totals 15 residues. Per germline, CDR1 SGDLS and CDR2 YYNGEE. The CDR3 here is CASSVDPQQDNEQFF. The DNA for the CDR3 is TGTGCCAGCAGCGTAGACCCACAACAAGACAATGAGCAGTTCTTC.

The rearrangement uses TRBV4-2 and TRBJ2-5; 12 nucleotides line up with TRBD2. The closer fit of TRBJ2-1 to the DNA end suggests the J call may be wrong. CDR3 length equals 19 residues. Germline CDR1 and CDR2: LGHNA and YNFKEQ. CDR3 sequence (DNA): TGTGCCAGCAGCCAGCGGACTAGCGGGGCCCAAACGTACCAGGAGACCCAGTTCTTC. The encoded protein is CASSQRTSGAQTYQETQFF.

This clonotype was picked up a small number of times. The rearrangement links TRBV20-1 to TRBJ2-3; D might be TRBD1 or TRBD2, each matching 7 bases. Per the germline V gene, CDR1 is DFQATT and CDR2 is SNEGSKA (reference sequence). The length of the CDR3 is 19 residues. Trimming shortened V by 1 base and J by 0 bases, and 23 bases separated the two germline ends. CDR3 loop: CSARGDSLLWRGSTDTQYF. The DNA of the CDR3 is TGCAGTGCTAGAGGGGACAGTCTCCTTTGGCGGGGGAGCACAGATACGCAGTATTTT.

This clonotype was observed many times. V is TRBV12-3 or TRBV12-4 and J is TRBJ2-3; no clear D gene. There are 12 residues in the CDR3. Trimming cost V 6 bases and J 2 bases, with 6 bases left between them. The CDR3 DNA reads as TGTGCCAGCAGCCCATTCACAGATACGCAGTATTTT. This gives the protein CASSPFTDTQYF.

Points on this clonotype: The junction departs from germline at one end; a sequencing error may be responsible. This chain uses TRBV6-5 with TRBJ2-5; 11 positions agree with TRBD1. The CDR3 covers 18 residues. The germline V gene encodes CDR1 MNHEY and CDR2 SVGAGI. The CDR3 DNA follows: TGTGCCGGCAGTTACTCTGGACAGGGGGCTTCCCTCCAAGAGACCCAGTACTTC. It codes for CAGSYSGQGASLQETQYF.

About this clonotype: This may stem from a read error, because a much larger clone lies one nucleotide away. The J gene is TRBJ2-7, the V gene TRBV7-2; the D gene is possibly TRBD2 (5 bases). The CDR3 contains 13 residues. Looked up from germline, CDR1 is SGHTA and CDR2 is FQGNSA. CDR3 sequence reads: CGSGDGISYEQYF. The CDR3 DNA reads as TGTGGGTCCGGGGATGGGATTTCCTACGAGCAGTACTTC.

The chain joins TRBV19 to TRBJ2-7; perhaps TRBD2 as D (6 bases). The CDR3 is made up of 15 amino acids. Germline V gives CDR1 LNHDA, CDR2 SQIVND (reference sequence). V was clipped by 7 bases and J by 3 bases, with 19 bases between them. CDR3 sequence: CASTFKGTGVYEQYF. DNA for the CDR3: TGTGCCAGTACGTTCAAGGGCACGGGGGTCTACGAGCAGTACTTC.

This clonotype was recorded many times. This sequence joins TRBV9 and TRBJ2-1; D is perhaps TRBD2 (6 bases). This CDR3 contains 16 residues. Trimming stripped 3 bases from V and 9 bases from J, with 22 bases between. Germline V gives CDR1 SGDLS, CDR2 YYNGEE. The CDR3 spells CASSAGGTQLGGEQFF. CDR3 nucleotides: TGTGCCAGCAGCGCAGGAGGGACCCAACTCGGGGGTGAGCAGTTCTTC.

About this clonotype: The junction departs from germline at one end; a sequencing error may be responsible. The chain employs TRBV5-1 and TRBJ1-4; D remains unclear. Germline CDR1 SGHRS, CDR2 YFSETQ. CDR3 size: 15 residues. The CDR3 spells CASSLSGYGGEKPFF. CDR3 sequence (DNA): TGCGCCAGCAGCTTGTCAGGATACGGAGGTGAAAAACCGTTTTTT.